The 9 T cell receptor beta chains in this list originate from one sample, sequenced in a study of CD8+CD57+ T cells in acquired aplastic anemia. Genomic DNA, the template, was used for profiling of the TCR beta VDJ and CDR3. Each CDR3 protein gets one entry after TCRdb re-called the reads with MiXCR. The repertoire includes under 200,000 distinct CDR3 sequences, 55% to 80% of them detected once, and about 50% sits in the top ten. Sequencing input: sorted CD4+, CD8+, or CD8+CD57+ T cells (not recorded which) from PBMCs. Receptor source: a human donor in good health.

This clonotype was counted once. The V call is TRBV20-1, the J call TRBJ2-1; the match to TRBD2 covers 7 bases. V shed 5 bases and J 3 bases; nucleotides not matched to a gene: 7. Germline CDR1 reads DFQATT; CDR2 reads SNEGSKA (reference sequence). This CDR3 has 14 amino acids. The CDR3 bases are TGCAGTGCTCCCCAGGGAGGGATCTACAATGAGCAGTTCTTC. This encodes CSAPQGGIYNEQFF.

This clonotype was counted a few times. The CDR3 region has the DNA TGTGCCAGCAGCTTGGCCCTACGCGAGCAGTACTTC. Translated, it gives CASSLALREQYF. The chain is built from TRBV5-6 and TRBJ2-7; D gene unclear. V lost 0 bases and J 6 bases, leaving 7 bases between the germline ends. This CDR3 has 12 residues. Germline V gene lookup returns CDR1 SGHDT and CDR2 YYEEEE. Supplemented by reference TRBV5-6 and TRBJ2-7, the full variable domain reads DAGVTQSPTHLIKTRGQQVTLRCSPKSGHDTVSWYQQALGQGPQFIFQYYEEEERQRGNFPDRFSGHQFPNYSSELNVNALLLGDSALYLCASSLALREQYFGPGTRLTVT.

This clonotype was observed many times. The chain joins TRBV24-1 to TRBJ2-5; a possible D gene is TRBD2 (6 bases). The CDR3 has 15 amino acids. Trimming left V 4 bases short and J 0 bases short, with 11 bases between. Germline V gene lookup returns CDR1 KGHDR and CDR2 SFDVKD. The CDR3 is CATSETGADQETQYF. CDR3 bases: TGTGCCACCAGTGAAACGGGAGCCGACCAAGAGACCCAGTACTTC.

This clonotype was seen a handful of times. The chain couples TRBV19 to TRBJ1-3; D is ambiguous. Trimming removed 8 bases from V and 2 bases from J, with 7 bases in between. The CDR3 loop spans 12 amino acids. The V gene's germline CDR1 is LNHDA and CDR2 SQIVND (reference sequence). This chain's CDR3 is CASPDPGNTIYF. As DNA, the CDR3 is TGTGCCAGTCCCGATCCTGGAAACACCATATATTTT.

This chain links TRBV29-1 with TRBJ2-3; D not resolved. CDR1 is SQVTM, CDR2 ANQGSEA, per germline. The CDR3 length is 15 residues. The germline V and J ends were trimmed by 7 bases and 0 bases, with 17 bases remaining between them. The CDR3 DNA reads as TGCAGCGCCGAAAGGTCTGGAGCTAGCACAGATACGCAGTATTTT. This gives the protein CSAERSGASTDTQYF.

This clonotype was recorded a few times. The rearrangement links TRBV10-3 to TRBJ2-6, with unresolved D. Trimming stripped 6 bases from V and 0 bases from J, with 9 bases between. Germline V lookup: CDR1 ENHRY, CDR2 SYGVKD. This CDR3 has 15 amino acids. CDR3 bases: TGTGCCATCAGCGACGTATTCTCTGGGGCCAACGTCCTGACTTTC. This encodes CAISDVFSGANVLTF.

Here the CDR3 reads CASSQDPGQGMYEQYF. CDR3 DNA: TGTGCCAGCAGCCAAGATCCCGGACAGGGGATGTACGAGCAGTACTTC. The genes are TRBV14 and TRBJ2-7; 9 bases map to TRBD1. This CDR3 has 16 amino acids. Germline V lookup: CDR1 SGHDN, CDR2 FVKESK. J lost 4 bases, V lost 0 bases, and 7 bases had no gene match.

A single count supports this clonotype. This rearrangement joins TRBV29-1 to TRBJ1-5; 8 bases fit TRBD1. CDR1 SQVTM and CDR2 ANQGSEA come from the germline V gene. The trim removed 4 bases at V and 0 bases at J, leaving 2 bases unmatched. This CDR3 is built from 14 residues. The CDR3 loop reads CSVGTGFSNQPQHF. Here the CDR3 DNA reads TGCAGCGTTGGGACAGGGTTTAGCAATCAGCCCCAGCATTTT.

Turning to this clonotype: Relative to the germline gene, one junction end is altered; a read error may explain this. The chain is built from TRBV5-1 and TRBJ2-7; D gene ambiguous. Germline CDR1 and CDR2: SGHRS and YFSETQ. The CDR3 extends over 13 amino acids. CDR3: CPSSLVGNYEQYF. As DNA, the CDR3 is TGCCCCAGCAGCTTGGTGGGGAACTACGAGCAGTACTTC.